The source of this T cell receptor (beta chain) is a study of cytomegalovirus exposure and HLA in healthy donors. This CDR3 region has 17 residues. V lost 5 bases, J lost 1 base, and 23 bases lay in between. Germline V gives CDR1 GTSNPN, CDR2 SVGIG (reference sequence). The table came from immunoSEQ multiplex PCR; TCRdb's copy has only in-frame clones and leaves some out. The sample consists of 150,000 or so clones, approximately 86% of them appearing once. Input material: PBMCs. This receptor was identified in a man aged 18 to 30 in good health and CMV-seropositive. The chain is built from TRBV30 and TRBJ1-2, with D perhaps matching TRBD1 (5 bases). The CDR3 sequence is CAWGATEDITLNYGYTF. The CDR3 DNA reads as TGTGCCTGGGGGGCCACCGAGGACATTACCCTTAACTATGGCTACACCTTC.